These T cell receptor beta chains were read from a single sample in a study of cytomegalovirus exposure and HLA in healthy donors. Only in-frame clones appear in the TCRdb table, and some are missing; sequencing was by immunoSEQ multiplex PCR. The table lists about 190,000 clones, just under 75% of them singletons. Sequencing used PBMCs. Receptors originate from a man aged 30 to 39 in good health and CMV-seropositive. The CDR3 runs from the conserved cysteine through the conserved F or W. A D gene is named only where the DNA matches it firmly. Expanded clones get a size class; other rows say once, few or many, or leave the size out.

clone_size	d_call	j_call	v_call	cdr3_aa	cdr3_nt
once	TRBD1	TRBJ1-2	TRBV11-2	CASSLVAGGVFGYTF	TGTGCCAGCAGCTTAGTAGCAGGGGGCGTTTTTGGCTACACCTTC
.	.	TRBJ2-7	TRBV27	CASSLSGVSYEQYF	TGTGCCAGCAGTTTATCCGGAGTAAGCTACGAGCAGTACTTC
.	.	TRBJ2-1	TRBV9	CASSLSGSYNEQFF	TGTGCCAGCAGCTTATCCGGGAGCTACAATGAGCAGTTCTTC
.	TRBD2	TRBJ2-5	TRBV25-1	CATQGTSGPQETQYF	TGTGCCACCCAAGGGACTAGCGGGCCCCAAGAGACCCAGTACTTC
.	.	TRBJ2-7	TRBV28	CASRTRREQYF	TGTGCCAGCAGGACTAGACGCGAGCAGTACTTC
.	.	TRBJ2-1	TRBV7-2	CASSPVGSTLYNEQFF	TGTGCCAGCAGCCCGGTGGGCTCCACCTTGTACAATGAGCAGTTCTTC
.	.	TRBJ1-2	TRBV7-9	CASSTTGPGGYTF	TGTGCCAGCAGCACCACAGGGCCTGGTGGCTACACCTTC
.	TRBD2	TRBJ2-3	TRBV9	CASNPGSGKYTQYF	TGTGCCAGCAACCCCGGGAGCGGGAAATATACGCAGTATTTT
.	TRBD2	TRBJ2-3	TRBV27	CASSFASGGNTQYF	TGTGCCAGCAGTTTCGCTAGCGGGGGGAATACGCAGTATTTT
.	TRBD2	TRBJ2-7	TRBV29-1	CSVARLASYEQYF	TGCAGCGTTGCTAGACTAGCGAGCTACGAGCAGTACTTC
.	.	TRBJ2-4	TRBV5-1	CASSPIDRSTSKNIQYF	TGCGCCAGCAGCCCCATAGACAGGTCTACGTCCAAAAACATTCAGTACTTC
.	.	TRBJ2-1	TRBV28	CATSSYNEQFF	TGTGCCACTAGCTCCTACAATGAGCAGTTCTTC
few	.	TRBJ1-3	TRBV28	CASSKGISSGNTIYF	TGTGCCAGCAGTAAGGGGATCTCCTCTGGAAACACCATATATTTT
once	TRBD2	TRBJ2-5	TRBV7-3	CASSLTVGLQETQYF	TGTGCCAGCAGCTTAACGGTGGGACTACAAGAGACCCAGTACTTC
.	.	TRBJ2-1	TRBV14	CASSQFSPSEQFF	TGTGCCAGCAGCCAGTTCTCTCCCAGTGAGCAGTTCTTC
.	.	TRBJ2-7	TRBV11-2	CASSLEAQGSYEQYF	TGTGCCAGCAGCTTAGAAGCCCAGGGTTCTTACGAGCAGTACTTC
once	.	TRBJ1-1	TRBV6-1	CATSPTSTGNTEAFF	TGTGCCACATCCCCAACTTCGACAGGGAACACTGAAGCTTTCTTT
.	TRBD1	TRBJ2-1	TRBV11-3	CASSLVSQGVGYNEQFF	TGTGCCAGCAGCTTAGTTAGTCAGGGGGTGGGCTACAATGAGCAGTTCTTC
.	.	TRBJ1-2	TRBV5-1	CASTVDRDPSYGYTF	TGCGCCAGCACCGTCGACAGAGACCCGTCCTATGGCTACACCTTC
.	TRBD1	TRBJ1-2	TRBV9	CASTPTGNYGYTF	TGTGCCAGCACCCCGACAGGGAACTATGGCTACACCTTC
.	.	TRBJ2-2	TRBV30	CAWSGGGEFRPNTGELFF	TGTGCCTGGAGTGGAGGAGGAGAGTTTAGACCGAACACCGGGGAGCTGTTTTTT
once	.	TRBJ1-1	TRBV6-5	CASTGGTHAFF	TGTGCCAGCACCGGAGGGACCCACGCTTTCTTT
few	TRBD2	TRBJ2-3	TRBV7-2	CASSSASGGVGTQYF	TGTGCCAGCAGCTCGGCTAGCGGGGGCGTGGGGACGCAGTATTTT
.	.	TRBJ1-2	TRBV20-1	CSATGWGGYTF	TGCAGTGCAACAGGGTGGGGTGGCTACACCTTC
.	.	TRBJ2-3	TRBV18	CASSPRVASSTDTQYF	TGTGCCAGCTCACCACGGGTAGCGTCGAGCACAGATACGCAGTATTTT
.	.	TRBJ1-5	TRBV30	CAWSGDRIGSQPQHF	TGTGCCTGGAGTGGAGACAGAATTGGTAGTCAGCCCCAGCATTTT